The 12 T cell receptor beta chains given below trace back to one sample, sequenced in a study of cytomegalovirus exposure and HLA in healthy donors. The PCR made use of 60 Vbeta and 13 Jbeta primers. The protocol was immunoSEQ multiplex PCR, while the TCRdb copy is restricted to in-frame clones and leaves out a portion. Of 170,000 or so clones in the sample, around three quarters are singletons; the top ten hold 0.65%. The sample taken for sequencing was PBMCs. These TCRs come from a boy between 10 and 17 years old in good health and CMV-seronegative.

J is TRBJ2-7 and V is TRBV6-1; 7 positions match TRBD2. The germline V gene encodes CDR1 MNHNS and CDR2 SASEGT. The CDR3 runs to 17 residues. V lost 4 bases, J lost 3 bases, and 15 bases stayed unmatched. The CDR3 reads CASSGNTGVGGDYEQYF. For the CDR3, the DNA is TGTGCCAGCAGTGGGAATACCGGAGTGGGGGGGGACTACGAGCAGTACTTC.

The chain couples TRBV6-6 to TRBJ1-2; 7 nucleotides align to TRBD1. The CDR3 sequence is 14 residues long. Trimming at V came to 5 bases and at J to 4 bases, leaving 7 bases not matched to a gene. CDR1 is MNHNY and CDR2 is SVGAGI in the germline V gene (reference sequence). The CDR3 DNA follows: TGTGCCAGCAGTAGAATGACAGGGCCCTATGGCTACACCTTC. This sequence encodes CASSRMTGPYGYTF.

This clone has just one count. The chain employs TRBV30 and TRBJ2-3; 7 bases are shared with TRBD1. The CDR3 loop spans 17 amino acids. Germline V CDR1 and CDR2: GTSNPN, SVGIG (reference sequence). Trimming at V came to 4 bases and at J to 3 bases, leaving 16 bases not matched to a gene. DNA of the CDR3: TGTGCCTGGACAAAACTGAGGACAGGTACGGGAACAGATACGCAGTATTTT. Its protein product is CAWTKLRTGTGTDTQYF. Complete variable domain (other parts from reference TRBV30 and TRBJ2-3): SQTIHQWPATLVQPVGSPLSLECTVEGTSNPNLYWYRQAAGRGLQLLFYSVGIGQISSEVPQNLSASRPQDRQFILSSKKLLLSDSGFYLCAWTKLRTGTGTDTQYFGPGTRLTVL.

This chain joins TRBV15 and TRBJ1-4, with D perhaps TRBD1 (6 bases). This CDR3 comprises 15 residues. With 0 bases removed from V and 7 bases from J, the gap between germline ends came to 12 bases. Germline values: CDR1 LNHNV, CDR2 YYDKDF (reference sequence). The CDR3 DNA sequence: TGTGCCACCAGCAGAGATTCAGGGGCAGCTGAAAAACTGTTTTTT. Its translation is CATSRDSGAAEKLFF.

This clone was seen only a few times. The genes are TRBV6-1 and TRBJ2-7, with D perhaps matching TRBD2 (5 bases). Germline V gene sequence: CDR1 MNHNS, CDR2 SASEGT. This CDR3 spans 14 amino acids. V lost 6 bases and J lost 6, with 18 bases in between. The CDR3 DNA is TGTGCCAGCAGCATGTCCCCTGAGGGATCCGAGCAGTACTTC. As protein: CASSMSPEGSEQYF.

CDR3 amino acids: CASRPGQSYGYTF. The DNA for the CDR3 is TGTGCCAGCAGACCGGGACAGTCTTATGGCTACACCTTC. V is TRBV28 and J is TRBJ1-2, with 7 bases aligning to TRBD1. Germline lookup yields CDR1 MDHEN and CDR2 SYDVKM. The CDR3 runs 13 residues. J gave up 5 bases and V 6 bases, and 6 bases lay outside the gene matches.

This chain connects TRBV10-1 to TRBJ2-1; D might be TRBD2 (5 bases). This CDR3 contains 14 residues. The V and J ends lost 3 bases and 3 bases respectively, with 9 bases between them. Germline V gives CDR1 WNHNN, CDR2 SYGVQD (reference sequence). CDR3 protein: CASSDASIYNEQFF. CDR3 in DNA: TGCGCCAGCAGTGATGCTAGCATCTACAATGAGCAGTTCTTC.

The chain has TRBV9 and TRBJ2-7; 8 nucleotides match TRBD1. The CDR3 has 15 residues. The junction had 10 bases not matched to a gene; V was cut back by 2 bases and J by 6 bases. Germline V lookup: CDR1 SGDLS, CDR2 YYNGEE. The DNA of the CDR3 is TGTGCCAGCAGCGTCGCCGGGACAGGCTTTTCCGAGCAGTACTTC. Its translation: CASSVAGTGFSEQYF. The whole variable domain, filled in from reference TRBV9 and TRBJ2-7, reads DSGVTQTPKHLITATGQRVTLRCSPRSGDLSVYWYQQSLDQGLQFLIQYYNGEERAKGNILERFSAQQFPDLHSELNLSSLELGDSALYFCASSVAGTGFSEQYFGPGTRLTVT.

V usage is TRBV29-1 and J usage is TRBJ1-4, with D perhaps matching TRBD1 (6 bases). V gave up 4 bases and J gave up 8 bases, with 11 bases separating them. Germline CDR1 is SQVTM and CDR2 is ANQGSEA. CDR3 size: 12 residues. CDR3 bases: TGCAGCGTTGGCCCCACAGGGGAAAAACTGTTTTTT. It yields the protein CSVGPTGEKLFF.

The chain couples TRBV4-2 to TRBJ2-5, with D perhaps TRBD1 (5 bases). The CDR3 length is 16 residues. V was clipped by 1 base and J by 1 base, with 13 bases between them. Per germline, CDR1 LGHNA and CDR2 YNFKEQ. The CDR3 DNA follows: TGTGCCAGCAGCCAAGGGGGCTGGAGCCTCCAAGAGACCCAGTACTTC. Translated, it gives CASSQGGWSLQETQYF.

The rearrangement links TRBV13 to TRBJ2-7; 7 bases fit TRBD1. The V segment lost 6 bases and the J segment 5 bases; nucleotides outside the gene matches: 10. Germline CDR1 reads PRHDT; CDR2 reads FYEKMQ (reference sequence). The CDR3 sequence is 14 residues long. Here the CDR3 reads CASRRPTGSHEQYF. CDR3 DNA sequence: TGTGCCAGCAGACGGCCGACAGGGAGCCACGAGCAGTACTTC.

The chain links TRBV6-1 to TRBJ2-7; no clear D. CDR1 MNHNS and CDR2 SASEGT come from the germline V gene. V was pared by 2 bases and J by 6 bases, with 5 bases between. The CDR3 has 11 amino acids. This CDR3 reads CASSEIIEQYF. The DNA of the CDR3 is TGTGCCAGCAGTGAAATCATCGAGCAGTACTTC.